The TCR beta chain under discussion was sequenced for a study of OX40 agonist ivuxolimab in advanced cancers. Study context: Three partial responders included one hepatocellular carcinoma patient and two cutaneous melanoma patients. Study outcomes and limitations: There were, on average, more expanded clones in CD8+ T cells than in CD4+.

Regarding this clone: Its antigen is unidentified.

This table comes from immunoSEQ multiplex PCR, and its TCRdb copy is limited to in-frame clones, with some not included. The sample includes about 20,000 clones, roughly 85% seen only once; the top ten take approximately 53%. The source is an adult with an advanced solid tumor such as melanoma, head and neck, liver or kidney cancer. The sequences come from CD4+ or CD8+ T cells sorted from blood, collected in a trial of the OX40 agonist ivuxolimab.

The CDR3 DNA reads as TGTGCCAGGCACAAGGGCAATCAGCCCCAGCATTTT. This encodes CARHKGNQPQHF. V is TRBV5-8 and J is TRBJ1-5; D call uncertain. The CDR3 contains 12 residues. Germline assignment: CDR1 SGHTS and CDR2 YDEGEE. The V and J ends lost 8 bases and 2 bases respectively, with 8 bases between them. Full variable domain (outside the CDR3, taken from reference TRBV5-8 and TRBJ1-5): EAGVTQSPTHLIKTRGQQATLRCSPISGHTSVYWYQQALGLGLQFLLWYDEGEERNRGNFPPRFSGRQFPNYSSELNVNALELEDSALYLCARHKGNQPQHFGDGTRLSIL.